The source of this T cell receptor (beta chain) is a study of T cells in localized non-small cell lung cancer. Study findings and constraints: Heterogeneity stays possible, as sequencing covered only one tumor region.

As to this clone: Antigen: not known.

The repertoire was sequenced with immunoSEQ multiplex PCR; TCRdb's copy has only in-frame clones and lacks some. The sample lists under 70,000 clones, roughly 89% seen once, with 5.2% in the top ten. This CDR3 comprises 10 residues. Germline V gives CDR1 MNHNS, CDR2 SASEGT. Trimming took 7 bases from V and 4 from J, leaving 4 bases between them. The TCR sequence derives from a woman aged 35-75 years with stage I lung adenocarcinoma. Sequences were derived from peripheral blood, sampled before any cancer treatment. This sequence joins TRBV6-1 and TRBJ2-5; D unresolved. The CDR3 protein is CASKGETQYF. The CDR3 region has the DNA TGTGCCAGCAAGGGAGAGACCCAGTACTTC.